This is a list of T cell receptor beta chains from one sample in a study of cytomegalovirus exposure and HLA in healthy donors. Sequenced by immunoSEQ multiplex PCR; TCRdb stores in-frame clones only, minus some. The sample records approximately 130,000 clones, 80% to 85% being singletons. The specimen sequenced was PBMCs. All receptors come from a woman aged 40 to 55 in good health and CMV-seronegative. The CDR3 runs from the conserved cysteine through the conserved F or W. D genes are given only for firm matches. Not every row has a clone size; where given, it reads once, few, many or a size class.

clone size	V gene	J gene	D gene	CDR3 length	CDR3 DNA	CDR3 protein
.	TRBV6-6	TRBJ2-7	.	14	TGTGCCAGCAGTCGAACGGACAGCGTCTACGAGCAGTACTTC	CASSRTDSVYEQYF
.	TRBV4-1	TRBJ1-2	TRBD1	14	TGCGCCAGCAGCCAAACGGACAGGGGGCACGGCTACACCTTC	CASSQTDRGHGYTF
.	TRBV4-1	TRBJ1-2	.	15	TGCGCCAGCAGCCAAGATCCCAGGGGAACCTATGGCTACACCTTC	CASSQDPRGTYGYTF
few	TRBV25-1	TRBJ1-5	.	14	TGTGCCAGCAGTGAAGCTGGGGAGGGTCAGCCCCAGCATTTT	CASSEAGEGQPQHF
.	TRBV6-1	TRBJ2-3	TRBD2	21	TGTGCCAGCAGTGAAATTGTTAGGTCGTTCGGGACTAGCGGGACCACAGATACGCAGTATTTT	CASSEIVRSFGTSGTTDTQYF
.	TRBV14	TRBJ1-2	.	15	TGTGCCAGCAGCCCCTTCCCGTCGGGAGACTATGGCTACACCTTC	CASSPFPSGDYGYTF
.	TRBV7-9	TRBJ1-1	.	14	TGTGCCAGCAGCTCCCACAGGGCGAACACTGAAGCTTTCTTT	CASSSHRANTEAFF
few	TRBV11-2	TRBJ1-1	.	13	TGTGCCAGCAGGGAAACAGGCAGCGAAGAAGCTTTCTTT	CASRETGSEEAFF
.	TRBV2	TRBJ2-7	TRBD1	15	TGTGCCAGCCTAGAGCCCGGGACAGTGCCCTACGAGCAGTACTTC	CASLEPGTVPYEQYF
.	TRBV7-2	TRBJ2-3	TRBD2	13	TGTGCCAGCAGCCGAGTCAGCGGGAGGCCCCCATATTTT	CASSRVSGRPPYF
.	TRBV29-1	TRBJ1-1	TRBD1	13	TGCAGCGGGACAGGGGTAGTGAACACTGAAGCTTTCTTT	CSGTGVVNTEAFF
.	TRBV30	TRBJ1-2	TRBD1	15	TGTGCCTGGAGAGGCCCGGACAGGGAAGTGCACGGCTACACCTTC	CAWRGPDREVHGYTF
once	TRBV6-4	TRBJ2-6	.	15	TGTGCCAGCAGGAGCAGCGGCTCTGGGGCCAACGTCCTGACTTTC	CASRSSGSGANVLTF
.	TRBV19	TRBJ2-4	.	17	TGTGCCAGTAGTATATTACTGGTTGGCGGGGGCCTAGACATTCAGTACTTC	CASSILLVGGGLDIQYF
.	TRBV28	TRBJ2-7	.	12	TGTGCCAGCAGTTCCAACCGGGACTCGGAGGGCTTC	CASSSNRDSEGF
.	TRBV7-3	TRBJ2-3	.	17	TGTGCCAGCAGCTTACCGAAGGGATTGGCGGGGACAGATACGCAGTATTTT	CASSLPKGLAGTDTQYF
.	TRBV14	TRBJ1-4	.	17	TGTGCCAGCAGCCAAGATTGGGGCCAGGGACTTAATGAAAAACTGTTTTTT	CASSQDWGQGLNEKLFF
.	TRBV7-2	TRBJ1-1	.	16	TGTGCCAGCAGCTTTAAGCCGGGAAACATGAACACTGAAGCTTTCTTT	CASSFKPGNMNTEAFF
.	TRBV6-1	TRBJ2-7	TRBD1	15	TGTGCCAGCAGTGAACCGGGACAGAAAATTTACGAGCAGTACTTC	CASSEPGQKIYEQYF
few	TRBV5-6	TRBJ2-7	TRBD1	15	TGTGCCAGCAGTTTCCGGGACAGGGGGCGGTACGAGCAGTACTTC	CASSFRDRGRYEQYF